Here is one TCR beta chain with its context. Its cognate antigen is unknown. The data were obtained in a study of CD8 T cells in Susac syndrome. Both CD4+ and CD8+ T cells were negatively isolated, and TEMRA cells underwent FACS enrichment. Study-wide findings and caveats: It was acknowledged in the study that its TCR sequencing and HLA analysis involved a relatively small number of individuals.

The V gene's germline CDR1 is LNHNV and CDR2 YYDKDF (reference sequence). After removal of 3 bases from V and 5 bases from J, the junction contained 27 bases not matched to a gene. The CDR3 is 21 residues long. An input of roughly 0.5 to 1 ug of RNA was subjected to reverse transcription using random hexamers. Amplification of TCR beta CDR3 spanned 54 Vbeta and 13 Jbeta via immunoSEQ multiplex PCR. TCRdb fed the immunoSEQ multiplex PCR reads into MiXCR, producing one record per CDR3 protein. The sample holds a few hundred thousand distinct CDR3 sequences, around 95% seen once. Sequencing used CD4+ T cells from PBMCs. The rearrangement joins TRBV15 to TRBJ1-2; 7 bases fit TRBD1. The clonotype was recovered from a human donor with multiple sclerosis. DNA for the CDR3: TGTGCCACCAGCAGCCTCTCTATACCGGGACAGTTTTTTCCCTTCTCGTATGGCTACACCTTC. The encoded protein is CATSSLSIPGQFFPFSYGYTF.